These 17 T cell receptor beta chains share one sample of origin, sequenced in a study of T cells in Graves' hyperthyroidism and ophthalmopathy. From RNA transcripts, TCR beta CDR3 regions were amplified. Primed by the HTBI set, a first-round RT-PCR was run on the TCR CDR3. TCRdb redid the calling of the multiplex PCR reads with MiXCR, one entry per CDR3 protein. The table has about 680,000 distinct CDR3 sequences, approximately 36% seen once. Material for sequencing was blood. The receptors were sampled from a woman in her thirties or forties with Graves' hyperthyroidism.

The rearrangement uses TRBV29-1 and TRBJ1-1; D may be TRBD1 (5 bases). V was cut by 4 bases and J by 3 bases, with 15 bases left in between. The germline V gene encodes CDR1 SQVTM and CDR2 ANQGSEA. The CDR3 runs 14 residues. This CDR3 is CSVVLRRGDTEAFF. DNA for the CDR3: TGCAGCGTTGTTCTTAGGAGGGGTGACACTGAAGCTTTCTTT.

The chain is built from TRBV29-1 and TRBJ2-5, with 10 bases identical to TRBD2. With 4 bases clipped from V and 3 bases from J, the junction kept 20 bases outside the gene matches. CDR1 and CDR2 (germline): SQVTM, ANQGSEA. This CDR3 comprises 19 residues. In DNA form, the CDR3 reads TGCAGCGTTGTAATGTCAGGGTACCGACTAGCGGGTCGGGAAGAGACCCAGTACTTC. This sequence encodes CSVVMSGYRLAGREETQYF.

This clonotype has only a few counts. This sequence joins TRBV5-1 and TRBJ2-6; D is uncertain. The CDR3 is 15 amino acids. The germline V gene encodes CDR1 SGHRS and CDR2 YFSETQ. V lost 0 bases and J lost 5, with 9 bases in between. In nucleotides, the CDR3 is TGCGCCAGCAGCTTGGAGAAGGCCTGGGCCAACGTCCTGACTTTC. Its protein product is CASSLEKAWANVLTF.

The chain has TRBV5-6 and TRBJ1-1; D is unclear. This CDR3 is 12 amino acids long. With 3 bases removed from V and 8 bases from J, the gap between germline ends came to 11 bases. Germline assignment: CDR1 SGHDT and CDR2 YYEEEE. The CDR3 DNA reads TGTGCCAGCAGCTCTGGACGGATAGAAGCTTTCTTT. The encoded protein is CASSSGRIEAFF.

The CDR3 sequence: CASSYERLSQPQHF. The DNA of the CDR3 is TGTGCCAGCAGTTACGAAAGGTTATCCCAGCCCCAGCATTTT. The rearrangement joins TRBV6-6 to TRBJ1-5; D unresolved. Trimming took off 2 bases at V and 7 bases at J, with 12 bases between the two ends. Looked up from germline, CDR1 is MNHNY and CDR2 is SVGAGI (reference sequence). The CDR3 is 14 amino acids.

The chain uses TRBV28 and TRBJ1-5, with D maybe TRBD1 (5 bases). The CDR3 consists of 13 residues. From germline, CDR1 is MDHEN and CDR2 SYDVKM. Trimming shortened V by 7 bases and J by 7 bases, and 14 bases separated the two germline ends. In DNA form, the CDR3 reads TGTGCCAGCACCCCGGGGGAGTGGCAGCCCCAGCATTTT. It specifies CASTPGEWQPQHF.

CDR3 in amino acids: CASSAVPGGGTEAFF. Written as DNA, the CDR3 is TGTGCCAGCAGCGCCGTCCCGGGGGGGGGAACTGAAGCTTTCTTT. The chain couples TRBV9 to TRBJ1-1; tentatively, D is TRBD1 (5 bases). V was pared by 3 bases and J by 5 bases, with 17 bases between. CDR3 length: 15 residues. Germline values: CDR1 SGDLS, CDR2 YYNGEE.

There are a few counts of this clonotype. This chain connects TRBV7-8 to TRBJ2-5; 7 bases agree with TRBD1. After removal of 5 bases from V and 2 bases from J, the junction contained 5 bases not matched to a gene. The germline CDR1 and CDR2 sequences are SGHVS and FQNEAQ. This CDR3 is built from 14 residues. The CDR3 loop reads CASSRSGQQETQYF. The CDR3 DNA sequence: TGTGCCAGCAGCCGCTCGGGACAGCAAGAGACCCAGTACTTC.

This chain uses TRBV10-3 with TRBJ2-7; a weak D match, TRBD1 (5 bases). CDR1 and CDR2 from the germline V gene are ENHRY and SYGVKD. The CDR3 covers 13 residues. V lost 5 bases to trimming and J lost 3 bases, with 11 bases between them. CDR3 coding DNA: TGTGCCATCAGTCAGGACATAAGCTACGAGCAGTACTTC. Translating it yields CAISQDISYEQYF.

This clonotype was seen more than once but under ten times. The chain has TRBV5-1 and TRBJ1-4; possible D gene TRBD1, 5 bases. Germline values: CDR1 SGHRS, CDR2 YFSETQ. The CDR3 has 16 residues. Trimming took off 4 bases at V and 3 bases at J, with 16 bases between the two ends. CDR3 amino acids: CASSLDGIRANEKLFF. Here the CDR3 DNA reads TGCGCCAGCAGCCTTGACGGAATCAGGGCTAATGAAAAACTGTTTTTT.

In the case of this clonotype: Germline and junction disagree at one end, which may indicate a read error. CDR3 nucleotides: TGCGCCAGCAGCCAAGATTATAGTCGGCACTTGAACACTGAAGCTTTCTTT. This encodes CASSQDYSRHLNTEAFF. The chain joins TRBV7-2 to TRBJ1-1; D gene unclear. CDR1 is SGHTA and CDR2 is FQGNSA in the germline V gene. The CDR3 is 17 amino acids.

The chain recombines TRBV5-1 with TRBJ2-5; 11 positions agree with TRBD2. CDR1 and CDR2 (germline): SGHRS, YFSETQ. There are 17 residues in the CDR3. With 2 bases clipped from V and 6 bases from J, the junction kept 12 bases outside the gene matches. The DNA for the CDR3 is TGCGCCAGCAGCTTCGTTCTAGCGGGGGGAAGGCAAAAGACCCAGTACTTC. Its translation: CASSFVLAGGRQKTQYF.

This clonotype was picked up many times. The chain recombines TRBV10-3 with TRBJ1-5; tentative D call: TRBD1 (6 bases). The CDR3 sequence is 13 residues long. Germline CDR1 and CDR2: ENHRY and SYGVKD. Trimming took off 10 bases at V and 6 bases at J, with 16 bases between the two ends. The CDR3 reads CATSRQEGQPQHF. As DNA, the CDR3 is TGTGCCACCTCCAGACAGGAGGGTCAGCCCCAGCATTTT.

This clonotype has a count of ten or more. The chain is built from TRBV15 and TRBJ1-2; D not resolved. With 5 bases removed from V and 1 base from J, the gap between germline ends came to 23 bases. This CDR3 is built from 18 residues. Germline V gives CDR1 LNHNV, CDR2 YYDKDF (reference sequence). CDR3 in DNA: TGTGCCACCAGCCCAGGCGTGTATCGGCAGGCGGTTAACTATGGCTACACCTTC. Its protein product is CATSPGVYRQAVNYGYTF.

A few counts support this clonotype. This rearrangement joins TRBV12-3 or TRBV12-4 to TRBJ1-2; D remains unclear. CDR3 length equals 14 residues. V was cut by 5 bases and J by 4 bases, with 14 bases left in between. CDR3 sequence (DNA): TGTGCCAGCAGTCCGACCCCAGCTACCTATGGCTACACCTTC. Protein sequence: CASSPTPATYGYTF.

V gene TRBV2 combines with J gene TRBJ2-1, with TRBD2 matching 7 bases. The CDR3 covers 14 residues. CDR1 and CDR2 (germline): SNHLY, FYNNEI. After removal of 3 bases from V and 4 bases from J, the junction contained 3 bases not matched to a gene. The CDR3 sequence: CASSESGVYNEQFF. CDR3 in DNA: TGTGCCAGCAGTGAGAGCGGGGTATACAATGAGCAGTTCTTC.

For this clonotype: The conserved closing phenylalanine or tryptophan is absent in this CDR3, likely reflecting a read error. The chain employs TRBV7-2 and TRBJ1-5, with a possible D match to TRBD1 (6 bases). Trimming removed 6 bases from V and 5 bases from J, with 17 bases in between. CDR3 length equals 15 residues. Germline values: CDR1 SGHTA, CDR2 FQGNSA. The CDR3 DNA reads TGTGCCAGCAGTGGGTATAACAGGGAGGATCAGCCCCAGCATTCT. Amino acids: CASSGYNREDQPQHS.